This T cell receptor beta chain stems from a study of siplizumab effects on memory and regulatory T cells. Study-level results: Naive T cells appeared more varied than memory cells and looked like key alloresponse contributors. Under siplizumab, an average approximately 71% of mappable alloreactive CD4+ clones were Treg-derived, compared with under 35% in controls. Confirmation was lacking for the suppressive function of proliferating Tregs derived from siplizumab cultures.

Worth noting for this clone: The antigen is undetermined.

Some clones are missing from TCRdb's copy, which holds only in-frame ones; the method was immunoSEQ multiplex PCR. The sample lists about 26,000 clones, 70% to 85% seen once, with under 25% in the top ten. V lost 2 bases, J lost 0 bases, and 13 bases lay in between. The CDR3 is 16 residues long. CDR1 and CDR2 (germline): WSHSY, SAAADI. A few pairs of donors had their unstimulated naive, memory, effector memory and TEMRA subsets sequenced. This TCR came from a human donor in good health. The source material was memory CD4+ T cells sorted from blood. The chain couples TRBV10-2 to TRBJ1-2; TRBD1 is a possible D gene (6 bases). The DNA for the CDR3 is TGCGCCAGCAGTGAGGTACAGGGAACCTCTAACTATGGCTACACCTTC. This gives the protein CASSEVQGTSNYGYTF.